This T cell receptor (beta chain) was retrieved from a study of tumor and adjacent non-tumor tissue in lung cancer. In the study overall: Histology: 11 to 13 adenocarcinoma, a couple of squamous cell carcinoma, 1 small cell lung cancer. Patients were aged roughly 30 to 76, approximately 11 men and 4 to 6 women, stage I to III.

Study results and limitations: Top 100 clones took a larger repertoire share in normal lung.

The CDR3 length is 11 residues. Per the germline V gene, CDR1 is SGHDN and CDR2 is FVKESK. Turning to this clonotype: Its matching antigen is unknown. Relative to the germline gene, one junction end is altered; a read error may explain this.

TCRbeta libraries were built with three rounds of nested PCR, modified from ARM-PCR. TCRdb itself ran the multiplex PCR reads through MiXCR, one entry per CDR3 protein. Found here are about 110,000 distinct CDR3 sequences, 75% to 90% of them singletons; the top ten hold 20% to 25%. The template was RNA from unsorted bulk tissue. Donors were chemotherapy-naive, newly diagnosed lung cancer surgical patients in China, August–late 2014. Material for sequencing was lung tumor tissue. The rearrangement uses TRBV14 and TRBJ2-5, with no clear D. The sequence was obtained from a man between 65 and 85 years old with non-small cell lung cancer. For the CDR3, the DNA is TGTGCCAGGAGCCAAGCGTGGACCCAGCACTTC. This encodes CARSQAWTQHF. Variable domain in full (rest from reference TRBV14 and TRBJ2-5): EAGVTQFPSHSVIEKGQTVTLRCDPISGHDNLYWYRRVMGKEIKFLLHFVKESKQDESGMPNNRFLAERTGGTYSTLKVQPAELEDSGVYFCARSQAWTQHFGPGTRLLVL.